This TCR beta chain was captured in a study of CD4 T cells in relation to SARS-CoV-2 and coronaviruses. At the level of the study: Controls used an HIV-1 Nef peptide pool or no peptide. Whole-study findings and limits: Pre-pandemic and post-infection samples never came from the same donor.

A note on this clone: Antigen specificity is unknown.

CD4+ T cells from unexposed donors were obtained before the COVID-19 pandemic (2011-2018). After about 11 days of culture, CD4+ T cells were isolated. Cells permitting, SARS-CoV-2 S/N and four cold-coronavirus spikes were tested on unexposed-donor CD4+ T cells. This CDR3 comprises 12 residues. Germline loops: CDR1 WNHNN, CDR2 SYGVQD (reference sequence). The V end lost 4 bases, the J end lost 6 bases, and 6 bases lay between the germline ends. Using immunoSEQ multiplex PCR, the repertoire was profiled, and TCRdb retains in-frame clones only, with some absent. Of around 20,000 clones listed, about three fifths are singletons.

Material: CD4+ T cells from PBMCs, cultured in vitro. This sequence originates from a human donor in good health. The chain carries TRBV10-1 and TRBJ2-2, with D unclear. For the CDR3, the DNA is TGCGCCAGCAGTGCCGTCGCCGGGGAGCTGTTTTTT. Protein: CASSAVAGELFF.